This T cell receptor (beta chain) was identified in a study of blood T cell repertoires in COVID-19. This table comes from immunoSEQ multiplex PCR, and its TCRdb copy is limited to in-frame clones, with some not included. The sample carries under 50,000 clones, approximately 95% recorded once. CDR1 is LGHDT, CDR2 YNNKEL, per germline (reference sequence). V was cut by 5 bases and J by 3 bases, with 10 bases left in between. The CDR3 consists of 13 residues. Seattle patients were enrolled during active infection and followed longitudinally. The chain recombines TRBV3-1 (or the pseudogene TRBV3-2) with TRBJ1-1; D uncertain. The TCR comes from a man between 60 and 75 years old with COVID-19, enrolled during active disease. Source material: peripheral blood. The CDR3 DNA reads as TGTGCCAGCAGCTACAGTGGTCACACTGAAGCTTTCTTT. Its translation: CASSYSGHTEAFF.